This T cell receptor beta chain was documented in a study of blood T cells in healthy people across ages. Findings and limits, study-wide: Possibly, changes in expanded clonotypes were confounded because donor CMV status was unknown.

For this clonotype: The antigen is unknown.

Trimming removed 0 bases from V and 9 bases from J; junction bases left unmatched: 11. CDR1 is SGDLS, CDR2 YYNGEE, per germline. The CDR3 loop spans 17 amino acids. PCR was performed a second time for about 6 to 12 cycles using a sample-barcoded 5' primer and a J-beta primer mix. A single record per CDR3 protein comes from TCRdb applying MiXCR to the 5' RACE reads. Here the sample spans 1.5 million to 2 million distinct CDR3 sequences, approximately 50% being singletons. The V and J genes are TRBV9 and TRBJ2-4, with TRBD1 matching 11 bases. The sample consisted of blood. The receptor was derived from a woman aged 40 to 55 in good health. CDR3 protein: CASSVAVGQGDQGIQYF. As DNA, the CDR3 is TGTGCCAGCAGCGTAGCCGTGGGACAGGGGGATCAGGGCATTCAGTACTTC.